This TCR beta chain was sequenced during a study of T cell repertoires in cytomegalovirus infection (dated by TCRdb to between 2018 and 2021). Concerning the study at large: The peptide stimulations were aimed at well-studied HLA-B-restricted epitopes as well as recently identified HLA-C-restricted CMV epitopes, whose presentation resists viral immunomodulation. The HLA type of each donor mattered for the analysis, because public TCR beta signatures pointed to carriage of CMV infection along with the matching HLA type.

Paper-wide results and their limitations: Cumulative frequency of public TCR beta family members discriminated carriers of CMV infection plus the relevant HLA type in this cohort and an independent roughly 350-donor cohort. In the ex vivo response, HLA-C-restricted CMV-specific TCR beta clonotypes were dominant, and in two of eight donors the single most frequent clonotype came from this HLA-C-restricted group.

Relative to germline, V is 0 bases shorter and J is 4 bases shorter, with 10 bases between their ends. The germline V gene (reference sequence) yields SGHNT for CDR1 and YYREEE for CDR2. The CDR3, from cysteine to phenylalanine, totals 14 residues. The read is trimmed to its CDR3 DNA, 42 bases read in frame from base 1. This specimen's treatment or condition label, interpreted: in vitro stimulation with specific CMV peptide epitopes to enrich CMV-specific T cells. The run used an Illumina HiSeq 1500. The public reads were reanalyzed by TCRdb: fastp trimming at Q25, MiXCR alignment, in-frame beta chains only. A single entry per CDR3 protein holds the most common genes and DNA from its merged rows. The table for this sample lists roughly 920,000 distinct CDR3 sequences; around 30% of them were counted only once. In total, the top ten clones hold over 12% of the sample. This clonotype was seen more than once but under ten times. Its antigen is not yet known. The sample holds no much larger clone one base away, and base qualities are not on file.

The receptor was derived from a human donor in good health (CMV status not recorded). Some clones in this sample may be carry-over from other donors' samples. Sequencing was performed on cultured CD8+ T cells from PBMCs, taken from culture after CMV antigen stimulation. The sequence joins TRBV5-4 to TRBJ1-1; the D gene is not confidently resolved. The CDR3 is CASSLDAGITEAFF. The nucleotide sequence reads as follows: TGTGCCAGCAGCTTGGATGCGGGTATCACTGAAGCTTTCTTT.